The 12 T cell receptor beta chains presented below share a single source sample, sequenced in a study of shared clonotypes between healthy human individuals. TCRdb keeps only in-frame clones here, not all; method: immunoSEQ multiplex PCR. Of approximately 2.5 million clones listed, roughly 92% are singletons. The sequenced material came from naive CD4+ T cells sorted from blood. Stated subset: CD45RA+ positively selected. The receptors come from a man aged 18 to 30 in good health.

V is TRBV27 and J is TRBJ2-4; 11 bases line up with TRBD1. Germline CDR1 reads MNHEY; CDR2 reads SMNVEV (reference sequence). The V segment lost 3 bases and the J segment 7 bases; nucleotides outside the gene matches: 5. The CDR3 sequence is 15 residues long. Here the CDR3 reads CASSLGQGGLNIQYF. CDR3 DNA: TGTGCCAGCAGTTTGGGACAGGGGGGTTTGAACATTCAGTACTTC.

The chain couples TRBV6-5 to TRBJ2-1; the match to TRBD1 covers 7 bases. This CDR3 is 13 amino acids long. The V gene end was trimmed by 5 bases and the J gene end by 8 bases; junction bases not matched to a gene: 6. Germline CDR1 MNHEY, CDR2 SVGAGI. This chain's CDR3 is CASSPTGIHEQFF. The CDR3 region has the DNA TGTGCCAGCAGTCCGACAGGGATACATGAGCAGTTCTTC.

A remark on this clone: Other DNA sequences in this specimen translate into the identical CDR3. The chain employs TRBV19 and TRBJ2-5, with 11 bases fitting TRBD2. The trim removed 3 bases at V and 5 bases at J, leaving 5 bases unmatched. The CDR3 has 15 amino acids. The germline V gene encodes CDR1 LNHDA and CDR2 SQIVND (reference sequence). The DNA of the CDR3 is TGTGCCAGTAGTATTGGGCTAGCGGGAGGCGAGACCCAGTACTTC. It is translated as CASSIGLAGGETQYF.

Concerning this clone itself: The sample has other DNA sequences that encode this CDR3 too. The CDR3 spells CASSSGQGGEKLFF. The CDR3 DNA reads TGCGCCAGCAGCTCGGGACAGGGAGGTGAAAAACTGTTTTTT. The chain uses TRBV5-1 and TRBJ1-4; the match to TRBD1 covers 9 bases. V was clipped by 3 bases and J by 7 bases; unmatched bases: 4. The CDR3 is 14 residues long. Per germline, CDR1 SGHRS and CDR2 YFSETQ.

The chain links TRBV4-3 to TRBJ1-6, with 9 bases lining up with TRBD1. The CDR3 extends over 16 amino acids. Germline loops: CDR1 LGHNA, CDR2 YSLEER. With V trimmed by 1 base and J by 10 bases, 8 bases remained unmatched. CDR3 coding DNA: TGCGCCAGCAGCCAAGTTACAGGGGGCGCCGGATCACCCCTCCACTTT. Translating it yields CASSQVTGGAGSPLHF.

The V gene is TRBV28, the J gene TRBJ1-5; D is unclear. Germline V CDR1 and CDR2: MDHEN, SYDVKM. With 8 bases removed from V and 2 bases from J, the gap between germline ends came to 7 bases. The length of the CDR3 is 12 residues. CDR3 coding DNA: TGTGCCAGCGGGCCGCGCAATCAGCCCCAGCATTTT. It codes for CASGPRNQPQHF.

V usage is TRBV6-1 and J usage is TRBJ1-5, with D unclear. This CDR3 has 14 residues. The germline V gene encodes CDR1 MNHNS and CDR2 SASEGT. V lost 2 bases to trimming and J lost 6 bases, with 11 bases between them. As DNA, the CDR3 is TGTGCCAGCAGTGAAATGTGGGTTAGTCAGCCCCAGCATTTT. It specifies CASSEMWVSQPQHF.

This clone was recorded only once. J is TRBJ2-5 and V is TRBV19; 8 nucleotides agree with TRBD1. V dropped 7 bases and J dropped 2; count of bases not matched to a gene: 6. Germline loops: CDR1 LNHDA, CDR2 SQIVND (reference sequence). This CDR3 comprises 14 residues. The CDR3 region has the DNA TGTGCCAGTATCGGGACAGGATATCAAGAGACCCAGTACTTC. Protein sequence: CASIGTGYQETQYF.

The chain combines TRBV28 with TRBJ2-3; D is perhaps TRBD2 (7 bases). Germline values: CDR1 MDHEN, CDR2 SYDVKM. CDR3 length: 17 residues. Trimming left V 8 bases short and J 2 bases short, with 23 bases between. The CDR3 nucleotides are TGTGCCAGCGTTGGGGCCATCTTGGGGGGGGCCACAGATACGCAGTATTTT. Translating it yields CASVGAILGGATDTQYF.

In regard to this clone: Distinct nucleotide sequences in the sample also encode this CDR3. The CDR3 DNA sequence: TGCGCCAGCAGTGAGTCAGGGTACGAGCAGTACTTC. Translation gives CASSESGYEQYF. This rearrangement joins TRBV10-1 to TRBJ2-7, with no clear D. V was trimmed by 0 bases and J by 4 bases, leaving 4 bases between them. CDR1 is WNHNN, CDR2 SYGVQD, per germline (reference sequence). The CDR3 runs to 12 residues.

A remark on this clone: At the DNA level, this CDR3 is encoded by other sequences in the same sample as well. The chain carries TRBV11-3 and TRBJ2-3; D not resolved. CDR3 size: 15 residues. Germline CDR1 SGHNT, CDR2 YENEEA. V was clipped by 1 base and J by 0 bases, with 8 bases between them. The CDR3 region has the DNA TGTGCCAGCAGCTTAGGCGGCCCGAGCACAGATACGCAGTATTTT. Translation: CASSLGGPSTDTQYF.

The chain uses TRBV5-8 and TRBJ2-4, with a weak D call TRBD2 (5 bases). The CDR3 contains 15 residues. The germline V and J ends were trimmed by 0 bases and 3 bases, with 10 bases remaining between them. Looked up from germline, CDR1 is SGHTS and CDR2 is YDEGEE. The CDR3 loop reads CASSLASGSKNIQYF. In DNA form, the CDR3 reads TGTGCCAGCAGCTTGGCTAGTGGGAGCAAAAACATTCAGTACTTC. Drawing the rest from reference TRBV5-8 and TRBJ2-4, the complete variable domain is EAGVTQSPTHLIKTRGQQATLRCSPISGHTSVYWYQQALGLGLQFLLWYDEGEERNRGNFPPRFSGRQFPNYSSELNVNALELEDSALYLCASSLASGSKNIQYFGAGTRLSVL.